Listed here are 27 T cell receptor beta chains from one sample, sequenced in a study of T cell responses to AZD1222 COVID-19 vaccine. The assay was immunoSEQ multiplex PCR, and TCRdb's table has in-frame clones only and misses some. Among some 120,000 clones, around 88% were seen once, and the ten largest hold just over 9.5%. Material: peripheral blood, obtained on day 0 of AZD1222 vaccination. Receptor source: an adult in good health.

The chain recombines TRBV5-1 with TRBJ1-4, with 7 bases aligning to TRBD1. The CDR3 has 14 residues. Germline trimming cut 0 bases from V and 8 bases from J; bases unmatched to any gene: 4. Germline loops: CDR1 SGHRS, CDR2 YFSETQ. In DNA, the CDR3 is TGCGCCAGCAGCTTGGGGCAGGGGGAAGAAAAACTGTTTTTT. This codes for CASSLGQGEEKLFF. The full variable domain, rest sourced from reference TRBV5-1 and TRBJ1-4, is KAGVTQTPRYLIKTRGQQVTLSCSPISGHRSVSWYQQTPGQGLQFLFEYFSETQRNKGNFPGRFSGRQFSNSRSEMNVSTLELGDSALYLCASSLGQGEEKLFFGSGTQLSVL.

Comment on this clone: Distinct nucleotide sequences in the sample also encode this CDR3. This chain uses TRBV27 with TRBJ1-1; D is unresolved. The CDR3 spans 13 residues. Germline V gene lookup returns CDR1 MNHEY and CDR2 SMNVEV (reference sequence). V lost 3 bases to trimming and J lost 1 base, with 6 bases between them. The CDR3 DNA reads as TGTGCCAGCAGTTTCGCAGGGAACACTGAAGCTTTCTTT. Amino acid sequence: CASSFAGNTEAFF.

The chain employs TRBV24-1 and TRBJ2-3, with TRBD2 identical over 7 bases. J lost 3 bases, V lost 3 bases, and 5 bases had no gene match. This CDR3 is 15 amino acids long. Germline-derived CDR1 and CDR2 are KGHDR and SFDVKD. The CDR3 region is CATSDVGGPTDTQYF. The CDR3 coding sequence is TGTGCCACCAGTGATGTGGGAGGGCCAACAGATACGCAGTATTTT.

The chain uses TRBV19 and TRBJ1-5; D unresolved. The CDR3 extends over 14 amino acids. Trimming left V 8 bases short and J 0 bases short, with 11 bases between. CDR1 is LNHDA and CDR2 is SQIVND in the germline V gene (reference sequence). The CDR3 spells CASCATYSNQPQHF. Written as DNA, the CDR3 is TGTGCCAGTTGTGCGACTTATAGCAATCAGCCCCAGCATTTT.

This clone was seen just once. CDR3 region: CAWSGEAGGQWNIQYF. DNA of the CDR3: TGTGCCTGGAGCGGGGAAGCGGGGGGGCAGTGGAACATTCAGTACTTC. The chain carries TRBV30 and TRBJ2-4; 10 positions agree with TRBD2. Germline V CDR1 and CDR2: GTSNPN, SVGIG (reference sequence). V dropped 3 bases and J dropped 7; count of bases not matched to a gene: 12. The CDR3 consists of 16 residues.

The rearrangement joins TRBV6-5 to TRBJ1-2, with D possibly matching TRBD1 (5 bases). Germline V gene sequence: CDR1 MNHEY, CDR2 SVGAGI. With 0 bases removed from V and 5 bases from J, the gap between germline ends came to 16 bases. This CDR3 is 16 amino acids long. The CDR3 coding sequence is TGTGCCAGCAGTTACTCACACCGCTTGGAGGGGTATGGCTACACCTTC. Its protein product is CASSYSHRLEGYGYTF.

In this sample, this clone turned up a few times. The V call is TRBV5-3, the J call TRBJ2-7; the D gene is possibly TRBD2 (5 bases). TRBV5-3 is designated an ORF whose function remains uncertain. This CDR3 is built from 15 residues. V was cut by 4 bases and J by 0 bases, with 14 bases left in between. The CDR3 nucleotides are TGTGCCAGAAGCAAAACTAGACCCAGCTCCTACGAGCAGTACTTC. The encoded protein is CARSKTRPSSYEQYF.

The V gene is TRBV11-1, the J gene TRBJ2-5; TRBD2 matches at 8 bases. The CDR3 has 15 residues. CDR1 is SGHAT, CDR2 FQDESV, per germline (reference sequence). V shed 3 bases and J 5 bases; nucleotides not matched to a gene: 8. CDR3 loop: CASSFTSGPGETQYF. DNA of the CDR3: TGTGCCAGCAGCTTTACTAGCGGTCCGGGTGAGACCCAGTACTTC. The full variable domain, with the rest looked up from reference TRBV11-1 and TRBJ2-5, is EAEVAQSPRYKITEKSQAVAFWCDPISGHATLYWYRQILGQGPELLVQFQDESVVDDSQLPKDRFSAERLKGVDSTLKIQPAELGDSAMYLCASSFTSGPGETQYFGPGTRLLVL.

The chain couples TRBV3-1 (or the pseudogene TRBV3-2) to TRBJ1-6, with D unclear. The V gene lost 1 base and the J gene lost 7 bases, with 11 bases spanning the gap. The germline CDR1 and CDR2 sequences are LGHDT and YNNKEL (reference sequence). The CDR3 sequence is 15 residues long. The CDR3 is CASSQGLVVNSPLHF. The DNA for the CDR3 is TGTGCCAGCAGCCAAGGACTCGTGGTGAATTCACCCCTCCACTTT.

Note on this clone: The junction shows a germline mismatch at one end, possibly a read error. The chain carries TRBV9 and TRBJ1-2; D remains ambiguous. CDR1 SGDLS and CDR2 YYNGEE come from the germline V gene. The CDR3 loop spans 15 amino acids. DNA for the CDR3: TGTGCCAGCAGCACCTTTGAGGGCGCTAACTATGGCTGCACCTTC. This encodes CASSTFEGANYGCTF. The whole variable domain, filled in from reference TRBV9 and TRBJ1-2, reads DSGVTQTPKHLITATGQRVTLRCSPRSGDLSVYWYQQSLDQGLQFLIQYYNGEERAKGNILERFSAQQFPDLHSELNLSSLELGDSALYFCASSTFEGANYGCTFGSGTRLTVV.

This chain uses TRBV5-4 with TRBJ2-1, with D maybe TRBD1 (7 bases). This CDR3 contains 16 residues. Germline V lookup: CDR1 SGHNT, CDR2 YYREEE (reference sequence). V lost 2 bases and J lost 6, with 18 bases in between. The CDR3 loop reads CASSFSRGQGGNEQFF. CDR3 bases: TGTGCCAGCAGCTTCTCTCGCGGGCAGGGGGGCAATGAGCAGTTCTTC.

The V call is TRBV6-6, the J call TRBJ2-3; D gene uncertain. The CDR3 is made up of 13 amino acids. Per germline, CDR1 MNHNY and CDR2 SVGAGI (reference sequence). V was cut by 2 bases and J by 2 bases, with 5 bases left in between. The CDR3 DNA sequence: TGTGCCAGCAGTTACAGGGACACAGATACGCAGTATTTT. Amino acids: CASSYRDTDTQYF.

The genes are TRBV7-9 and TRBJ2-2; maybe TRBD1 (5 bases). CDR1 is SEHNR and CDR2 is FQNEAQ in the germline V gene (reference sequence). The CDR3 is made up of 15 amino acids. V lost 1 base and J 3 bases, leaving 9 bases between the germline ends. The CDR3 bases are TGTGCCAGCAGCTTAGGACAGCCAGACACCGGGGAGCTGTTTTTT. Translating it yields CASSLGQPDTGELFF.

The rearrangement joins TRBV27 to TRBJ2-5; TRBD2 matches at 14 bases. With V trimmed by 6 bases and J by 5 bases, 5 bases remained unmatched. The CDR3 contains 15 residues. Germline V CDR1 and CDR2: MNHEY, SMNVEV (reference sequence). This CDR3 reads CASRRLAGGLETQYF. In DNA form, the CDR3 reads TGTGCCAGCAGACGACTAGCGGGGGGGCTGGAGACCCAGTACTTC.

The chain couples TRBV3-1 (or the pseudogene TRBV3-2) to TRBJ2-7; D is ambiguous. The CDR3 totals 14 residues. Trimming cost V 0 bases and J 2 bases, with 8 bases left between them. From germline, CDR1 is LGHDT and CDR2 YNNKEL (reference sequence). The CDR3 loop reads CASSQEMPTYEQYF. CDR3 sequence (DNA): TGTGCCAGCAGCCAAGAGATGCCTACCTACGAGCAGTACTTC.

J is TRBJ2-3 and V is TRBV6-5, with D perhaps matching TRBD1 (6 bases). With 8 bases removed from V and 4 bases from J, the gap between germline ends came to 19 bases. The length of the CDR3 is 15 residues. Germline V lookup: CDR1 MNHEY, CDR2 SVGAGI. CDR3 sequence (DNA): TGTGCCAGCTATCGGGGTTATCCAGGGGCAGATACGCAGTATTTT. It yields the protein CASYRGYPGADTQYF.

V is TRBV6-5 and J is TRBJ1-4; D uncertain. V was pared by 2 bases and J by 3 bases, with 7 bases between. Looked up from germline, CDR1 is MNHEY and CDR2 is SVGAGI. This CDR3 has 14 amino acids. The CDR3 region is CASSYTVSNEKLFF. The CDR3 DNA reads TGTGCCAGCAGTTACACGGTTTCTAATGAAAAACTGTTTTTT.

This clone appeared once. V gene TRBV19 combines with J gene TRBJ2-4; tentatively, D is TRBD1 (6 bases). Trimming removed 5 bases from V and 3 bases from J, with 14 bases in between. The germline CDR1 and CDR2 sequences are LNHDA and SQIVND (reference sequence). This CDR3 has 15 residues. The CDR3 spells CASSQQGNGKNIQYF. CDR3 DNA sequence: TGTGCCAGTAGTCAACAGGGAAATGGCAAAAACATTCAGTACTTC. Variable domain in full (rest from reference TRBV19 and TRBJ2-4): DGGITQSPKYLFRKEGQNVTLSCEQNLNHDAMYWYRQDPGQGLRLIYYSQIVNDFQKGDIAEGYSVSREKKESFPLTVTSAQKNPTAFYLCASSQQGNGKNIQYFGAGTRLSVL.

The CDR3 nucleotides read TGTGCCAGTAGTCAGACCCTCGGAGCGCAGTATTTT. Translating gives CASSQTLGAQYF. The rearrangement links TRBV19 to TRBJ2-3; D unresolved. The CDR3 consists of 12 residues. V dropped 5 bases and J dropped 10 bases, with 13 bases sitting between them. CDR1 LNHDA and CDR2 SQIVND come from the germline V gene (reference sequence).

This clone was seen a few times. The chain recombines TRBV3-1 (or the pseudogene TRBV3-2) with TRBJ1-2, with TRBD1 identical over 9 bases. V dropped 0 bases and J dropped 7; count of bases not matched to a gene: 3. Germline V gene lookup returns CDR1 LGHDT and CDR2 YNNKEL (reference sequence). The CDR3 runs 14 residues. CDR3 residues: CASSQEHRGLGYTF. The CDR3 nucleotides are TGTGCCAGCAGCCAAGAGCACAGGGGGCTTGGCTACACCTTC.

The chain is built from TRBV7-9 and TRBJ2-2; D assignment may be TRBD1 or TRBD2 (5 bases each). The CDR3 extends over 18 amino acids. CDR1 and CDR2 (germline): SEHNR, FQNEAQ (reference sequence). V was cut by 5 bases and J by 6 bases, with 25 bases left in between. In DNA, the CDR3 is TGTGCCAGCAGCCCAAGAGGTCAAGGGGAGATAGGGTCCGGGGAGCTGTTTTTT. Protein: CASSPRGQGEIGSGELFF. Full variable domain (missing parts from reference TRBV7-9 and TRBJ2-2): DTGVSQNPRHKITKRGQNVTFRCDPISEHNRLYWYRQTLGQGPEFLTYFQNEAQLEKSRLLSDRFSAERPKGSFSTLEIQRTEQGDSAMYLCASSPRGQGEIGSGELFFGEGSRLTVL.

The V and J genes are TRBV30 and TRBJ2-2; TRBD1 matches 7 bases. This CDR3 is 15 amino acids long. The germline V gene encodes CDR1 GTSNPN and CDR2 SVGIG (reference sequence). Germline trimming cut 3 bases from V and 5 bases from J; bases unmatched to any gene: 9. CDR3 coding DNA: TGTGCCTGGAGCCGCGCCGGGACAGCGACCGGGGAGCTGTTTTTT. Translating it yields CAWSRAGTATGELFF. Full variable domain (missing parts from reference TRBV30 and TRBJ2-2): SQTIHQWPATLVQPVGSPLSLECTVEGTSNPNLYWYRQAAGRGLQLLFYSVGIGQISSEVPQNLSASRPQDRQFILSSKKLLLSDSGFYLCAWSRAGTATGELFFGEGSRLTVL.

The gene calls are TRBV7-2 and TRBJ2-1; 10 nucleotides match TRBD2. The CDR3 spans 17 residues. V shed 0 bases and J 2 bases; nucleotides not matched to a gene: 4. The germline gives CDR1 SGHTA, CDR2 FQGNSA. The CDR3 DNA is TGTGCCAGCAGCTTAGCGTCTAGCGGGGGACCCTACAATGAGCAGTTCTTC. Protein product: CASSLASSGGPYNEQFF.

This CDR3 is CASSVFALAEVSGANVLTF. Here the CDR3 DNA reads TGCGCCAGCAGTGTCTTCGCACTAGCGGAGGTCTCTGGGGCCAACGTCCTGACTTTC. The J gene is TRBJ2-6, the V gene TRBV10-2, with 8 bases fitting TRBD2. V lost 4 bases to trimming and J lost 0 bases; unmatched junction nucleotides: 11. This CDR3 comprises 19 residues. From germline, CDR1 is WSHSY and CDR2 SAAADI.

Comment on this clone: This could be a read error, since a much larger clone is one nucleotide away. The V call is TRBV7-7, the J call TRBJ1-1; no definite D call. Germline V CDR1 and CDR2: SSHAT, FNYEAQ (reference sequence). V shed 2 bases and J shed 1 base, with 5 bases lying between them. This CDR3 has 13 amino acids. The CDR3 coding sequence is TGTGCCAGCAGCTTATGGGCGAACACTGAAGCTTTCTTT. Amino acids: CASSLWANTEAFF.

The chain is built from TRBV3-1 (or the pseudogene TRBV3-2) and TRBJ2-3; a weak D match, TRBD2 (6 bases). V gave up 1 base and J gave up 2 bases, with 19 bases separating them. Germline CDR1 and CDR2: LGHDT and YNNKEL (reference sequence). The length of the CDR3 is 18 residues. As DNA, the CDR3 is TGTGCCAGCAGCCAAGTAAATCGGCGGGGCGGCCTCACAGATACGCAGTATTTT. Translated: CASSQVNRRGGLTDTQYF.

V gene TRBV7-2 combines with J gene TRBJ2-7, with D possibly matching TRBD2 (5 bases). V lost 5 bases and J lost 7, with 18 bases in between. The CDR3 has 14 residues. Germline CDR1 SGHTA, CDR2 FQGNSA. DNA of the CDR3: TGTGCCAGCAGCGCAAGTCCCCTTTCGGGGGAGCAGTACTTC. Its protein is CASSASPLSGEQYF. The complete variable domain, with remaining parts taken from reference TRBV7-2 and TRBJ2-7, reads GAGVSQSPSNKVTEKGKDVELRCDPISGHTALYWYRQSLGQGLEFLIYFQGNSAPDKSGLPSDRFSAERTGGSVSTLTIQRTQQEDSAVYLCASSASPLSGEQYFGPGTRLTVT.